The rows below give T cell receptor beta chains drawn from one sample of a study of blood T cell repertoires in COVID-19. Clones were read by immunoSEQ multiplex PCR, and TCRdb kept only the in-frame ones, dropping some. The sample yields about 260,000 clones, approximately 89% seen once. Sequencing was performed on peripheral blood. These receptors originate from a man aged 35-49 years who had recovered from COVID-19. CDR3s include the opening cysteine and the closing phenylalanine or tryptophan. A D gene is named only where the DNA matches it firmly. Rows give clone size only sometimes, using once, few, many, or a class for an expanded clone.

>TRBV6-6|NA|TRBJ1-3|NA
TGTGCCAGCAGACAGGGTTCTGGAAACACCATATATTTT
CASRQGSGNTIYF
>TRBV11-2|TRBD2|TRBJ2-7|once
TGTGCCAGCAGCCGCGGGACTAGCTCCTACGAGCAGTACTTC
CASSRGTSSYEQYF
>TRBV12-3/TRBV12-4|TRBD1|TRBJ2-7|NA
TGTGCCAGCCGGACAGGGTCCGAGCAGTACTTC
CASRTGSEQYF
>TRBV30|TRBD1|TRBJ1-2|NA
TGTGCCTGGACCGACAGGGGGTTGTCTAACTATGGCTACACCTTC
CAWTDRGLSNYGYTF
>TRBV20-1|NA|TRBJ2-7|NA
TGCAGTGCTAGTCTCCACAGGGTGGGGGAGCAGTACTTC
CSASLHRVGEQYF
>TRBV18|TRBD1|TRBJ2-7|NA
TGTGCCAGCGCCGCACAGGGGGGCTCCTACGAGCAGTACTTC
CASAAQGGSYEQYF
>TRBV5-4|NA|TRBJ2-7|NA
TGTGCCAGCAGCTCAGGGACCAGGGGCAACGAGCAGTACTTC
CASSSGTRGNEQYF
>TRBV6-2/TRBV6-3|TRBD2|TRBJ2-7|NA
TGTGCCAGCAGTACCCTCGGGACTAGCGGGGGTCGGGAGTACGAGCAGTACTTC
CASSTLGTSGGREYEQYF
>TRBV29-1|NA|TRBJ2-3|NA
TGCAGCGTTGTATCGGGACAAATTCTAGATACGCAGTATTTT
CSVVSGQILDTQYF
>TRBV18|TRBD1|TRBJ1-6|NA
TGTGCCAGCTCACCGGGACAGGCGGTAAATTCACCCCTCCACTTT
CASSPGQAVNSPLHF
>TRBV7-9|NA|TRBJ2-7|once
TGTGCCAGCAGCCCCGGGATAGCGGCTTACTACGAGCAGTACTTC
CASSPGIAAYYEQYF
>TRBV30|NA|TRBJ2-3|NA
TGTGCCTGGACCAGGGGGGTGGGCACAGATACGCAGTATTTT
CAWTRGVGTDTQYF
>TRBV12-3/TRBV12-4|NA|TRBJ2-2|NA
TGTGCCAGCAGTTCGCGAACCGGGGAGCTGTTTTTT
CASSSRTGELFF
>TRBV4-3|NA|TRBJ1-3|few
TGCGCCAGCAGCCAGACCCCACAGGGCTTTGGAAACACCATATATTTT
CASSQTPQGFGNTIYF
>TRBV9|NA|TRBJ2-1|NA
TGTGCCCCCCCGAGGGGGTCCGAGAGGTTCTTC
CAPPRGSERFF
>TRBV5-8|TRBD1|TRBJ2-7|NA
TGTGCCAGCAGCTTGGAGACAGGGAGAAGGGCCCACGAGCAGTACTTC
CASSLETGRRAHEQYF
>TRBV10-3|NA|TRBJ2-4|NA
TGTGCCATCAGTGACCAGGGTCTGAACCAAAACATTCAGTACTTC
CAISDQGLNQNIQYF
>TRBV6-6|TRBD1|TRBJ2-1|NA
TGTGCCAGCAGCCGCGCGGGACAGGGTCACCAGAAAAGCTCCTACAATGAGCAGTTCTTC
CASSRAGQGHQKSSYNEQFF
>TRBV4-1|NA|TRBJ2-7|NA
TGCGCCAGCAGCAACACCGGGGTAACCTACGAGCAGTACTTC
CASSNTGVTYEQYF
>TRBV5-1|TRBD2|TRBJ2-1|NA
TGCGCCAGCAGTTACGGGAAGGCTAGCGGGGGGACTACTCCCTACAATGAGCAGTTCTTC
CASSYGKASGGTTPYNEQFF
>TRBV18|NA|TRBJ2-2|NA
TGTGCCAGCTCACCGCTAGTACACCAATCCTACACCGGGGAGCTGTTTTTT
CASSPLVHQSYTGELFF
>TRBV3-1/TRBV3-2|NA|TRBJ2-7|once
TGTGCCAGCAGCCAAGGGCGGGGTTCACCCTACGAGCAGTACTTC
CASSQGRGSPYEQYF
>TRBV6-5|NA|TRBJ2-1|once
TGTGCCAGCAGAACGGGACTGATGTACAATGAGCAGTTCTTC
CASRTGLMYNEQFF
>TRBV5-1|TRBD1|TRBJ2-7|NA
TGCGCCACCACGCCCTCTCCCGGACAGGGGGCGTACGAGCAGTACTTC
CATTPSPGQGAYEQYF
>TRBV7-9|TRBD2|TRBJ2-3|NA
TGTGCCAGCAGCCCCCCCGGGACTAGTAACACAGATACGCAGTATTTT
CASSPPGTSNTDTQYF
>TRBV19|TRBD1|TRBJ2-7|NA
TGTGCCAGTAGTGAGGGACAGCTCTTCTACGAGCAGTACTTC
CASSEGQLFYEQYF
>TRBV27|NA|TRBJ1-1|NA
TGTGCCAGCCCGTGGGGGCTGAACACTGAAGCTTTCTTT
CASPWGLNTEAFF
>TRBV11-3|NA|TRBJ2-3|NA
TGTGCCAGCAGCTTAGAGTCCGGAGATACGCAGTATTTT
CASSLESGDTQYF
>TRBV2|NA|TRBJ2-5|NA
TGTGCCAGCAGCTCCTTGGAGACCCAGTACTTC
CASSSLETQYF
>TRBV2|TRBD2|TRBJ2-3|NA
TGTGCCAGCAGTGAACTAGCGGGCACAGATACGCAGTATTTT
CASSELAGTDTQYF
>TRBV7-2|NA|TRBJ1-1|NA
TGTGCCAGCAGCTTAGTGTGGGGCAGGGCGAACACTGAAGCTTTCTTT
CASSLVWGRANTEAFF
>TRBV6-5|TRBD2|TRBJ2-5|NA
TGTGCCAGTAGCGGGGGGGCCTCAGAGTACTTC
CASSGGASEYF
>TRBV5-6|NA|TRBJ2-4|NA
TGTGCCAGCAGCTTCGTAGGTGCTGGGGGCCTGCTTGGAGGCATTCAGTACTTC
CASSFVGAGGLLGGIQYF
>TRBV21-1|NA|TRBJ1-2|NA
TGTGCCAGCAGCAACGGAGGCAGGGGAGCCAGTGGCTACACCTTC
CASSNGGRGASGYTF
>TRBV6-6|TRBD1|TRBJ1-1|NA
TGTGCCAGCACCGGAGGGGGCTGGACTGAAGCTTTCTTT
CASTGGGWTEAFF
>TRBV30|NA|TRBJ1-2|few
TGTGCCTGGAGTGTCCCCCGGGGTCAGAACTATGGCTACACCTTC
CAWSVPRGQNYGYTF
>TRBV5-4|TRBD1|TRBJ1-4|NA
TGTGCCAGCAGCTTGGGTCAGGGGGCCCTCAATGAAAAACTGTTTTTT
CASSLGQGALNEKLFF
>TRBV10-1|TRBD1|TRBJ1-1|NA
TGCGCCAGCCCCGGGACAGGTTTGAACACTGAAGCTTTCTTT
CASPGTGLNTEAFF
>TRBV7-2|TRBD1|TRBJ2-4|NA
TGTGCCAGCAGCTTAGAATGGGACAGGGAGGAGACCAAAAACATTCAGTACTTC
CASSLEWDREETKNIQYF
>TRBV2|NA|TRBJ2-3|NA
TGTGCCAGCAGCAGGACAACTAGCACAGATACGCAGTATTTT
CASSRTTSTDTQYF
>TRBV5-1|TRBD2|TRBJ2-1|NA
TGCGCCAGCAGCCCCCCCGGGACTAGCGGATACAATGAGCAGTTCTTC
CASSPPGTSGYNEQFF
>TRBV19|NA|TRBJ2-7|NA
TGTGCCAGAAAAGGGGGACGCTACGAGCAGTACTTC
CARKGGRYEQYF
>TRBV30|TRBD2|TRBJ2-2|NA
TGTGCCTCTGTAGCGGGAGGCCTTAGGTCCGGGGAGCTGTTTTTT
CASVAGGLRSGELFF
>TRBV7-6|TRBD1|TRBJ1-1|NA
TGTGCCAGCAGCCCCGTCAGAGGGGACAGTAAGAACACTGAAGCTTTCTTT
CASSPVRGDSKNTEAFF
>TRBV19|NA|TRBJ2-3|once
TGTGCCAGTAGTATGAGCGGGCTATACACAGATACGCAGTATTTT
CASSMSGLYTDTQYF
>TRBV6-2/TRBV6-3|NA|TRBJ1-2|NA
TGTGCCAGCAGTTACGGGAGGAACTATGGCTACACCTTC
CASSYGRNYGYTF
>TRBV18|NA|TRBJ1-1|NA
TGTGCCAGCTCACACACAGGGACCCACCCAGGTGAAGCTTTCTTT
CASSHTGTHPGEAFF
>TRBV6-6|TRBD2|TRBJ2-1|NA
TGTGCCAGCACTAAAGCCGGGACTAGCGGGGGGAGTGAGCAGTTCTTC
CASTKAGTSGGSEQFF
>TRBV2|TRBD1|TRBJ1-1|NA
TGTGCCAGCAGTGAAGTAGGGGGCAAGGGGAACACTGAAGCTTTCTTT
CASSEVGGKGNTEAFF
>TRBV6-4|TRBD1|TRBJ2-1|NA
TGTGCCAGCAGACAGGGGAATGAGCAGTTCTTC
CASRQGNEQFF
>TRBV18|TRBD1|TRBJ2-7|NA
TGTGCCAGCTCACGACAGACAGGGGGAGCTTACGAGCAGTACTTC
CASSRQTGGAYEQYF
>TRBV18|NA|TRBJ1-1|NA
TGTGCCAGCTCACCAGAAAGAAAAAATAAACTTGAAGCTTTCTTT
CASSPERKNKLEAFF
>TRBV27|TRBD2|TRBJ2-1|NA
TGTGCCAGCCGGAGCGGGGGGGCCTTGCAGTTCTTC
CASRSGGALQFF
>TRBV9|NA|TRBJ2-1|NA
TGTGCCAGCAGCGGTGGTGGGGCCTTGTACAATGAGCAGTTCTTC
CASSGGGALYNEQFF
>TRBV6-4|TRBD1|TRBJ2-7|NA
TGTGCCAGCAGTGAACAGGGGGGTCGTAAGCAGTACTTC
CASSEQGGRKQYF
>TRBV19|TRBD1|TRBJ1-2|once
TGTGCCAGTAGTATACACAGGGGGGAAAGGGTCTATGGCTACACCTTC
CASSIHRGERVYGYTF
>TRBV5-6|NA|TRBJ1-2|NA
TGTGCCAGCAGCCAGAGAAATCAGGGGCGAACTTATGGCTACACCTTC
CASSQRNQGRTYGYTF
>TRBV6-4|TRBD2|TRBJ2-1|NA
TGTGCCAGCAGGGACGGCAGCGGGAGACAGTTCTTC
CASRDGSGRQFF
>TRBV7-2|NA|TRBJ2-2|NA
TGTGCCAGCAGCAAGTTGGTGAGCACCGGGGAGCTGTTTTTT
CASSKLVSTGELFF
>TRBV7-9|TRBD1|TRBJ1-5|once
TGTGCCAGCAGCTTAGGTGTGGGACAGGGGACTCAGCCCCAGCATTTT
CASSLGVGQGTQPQHF